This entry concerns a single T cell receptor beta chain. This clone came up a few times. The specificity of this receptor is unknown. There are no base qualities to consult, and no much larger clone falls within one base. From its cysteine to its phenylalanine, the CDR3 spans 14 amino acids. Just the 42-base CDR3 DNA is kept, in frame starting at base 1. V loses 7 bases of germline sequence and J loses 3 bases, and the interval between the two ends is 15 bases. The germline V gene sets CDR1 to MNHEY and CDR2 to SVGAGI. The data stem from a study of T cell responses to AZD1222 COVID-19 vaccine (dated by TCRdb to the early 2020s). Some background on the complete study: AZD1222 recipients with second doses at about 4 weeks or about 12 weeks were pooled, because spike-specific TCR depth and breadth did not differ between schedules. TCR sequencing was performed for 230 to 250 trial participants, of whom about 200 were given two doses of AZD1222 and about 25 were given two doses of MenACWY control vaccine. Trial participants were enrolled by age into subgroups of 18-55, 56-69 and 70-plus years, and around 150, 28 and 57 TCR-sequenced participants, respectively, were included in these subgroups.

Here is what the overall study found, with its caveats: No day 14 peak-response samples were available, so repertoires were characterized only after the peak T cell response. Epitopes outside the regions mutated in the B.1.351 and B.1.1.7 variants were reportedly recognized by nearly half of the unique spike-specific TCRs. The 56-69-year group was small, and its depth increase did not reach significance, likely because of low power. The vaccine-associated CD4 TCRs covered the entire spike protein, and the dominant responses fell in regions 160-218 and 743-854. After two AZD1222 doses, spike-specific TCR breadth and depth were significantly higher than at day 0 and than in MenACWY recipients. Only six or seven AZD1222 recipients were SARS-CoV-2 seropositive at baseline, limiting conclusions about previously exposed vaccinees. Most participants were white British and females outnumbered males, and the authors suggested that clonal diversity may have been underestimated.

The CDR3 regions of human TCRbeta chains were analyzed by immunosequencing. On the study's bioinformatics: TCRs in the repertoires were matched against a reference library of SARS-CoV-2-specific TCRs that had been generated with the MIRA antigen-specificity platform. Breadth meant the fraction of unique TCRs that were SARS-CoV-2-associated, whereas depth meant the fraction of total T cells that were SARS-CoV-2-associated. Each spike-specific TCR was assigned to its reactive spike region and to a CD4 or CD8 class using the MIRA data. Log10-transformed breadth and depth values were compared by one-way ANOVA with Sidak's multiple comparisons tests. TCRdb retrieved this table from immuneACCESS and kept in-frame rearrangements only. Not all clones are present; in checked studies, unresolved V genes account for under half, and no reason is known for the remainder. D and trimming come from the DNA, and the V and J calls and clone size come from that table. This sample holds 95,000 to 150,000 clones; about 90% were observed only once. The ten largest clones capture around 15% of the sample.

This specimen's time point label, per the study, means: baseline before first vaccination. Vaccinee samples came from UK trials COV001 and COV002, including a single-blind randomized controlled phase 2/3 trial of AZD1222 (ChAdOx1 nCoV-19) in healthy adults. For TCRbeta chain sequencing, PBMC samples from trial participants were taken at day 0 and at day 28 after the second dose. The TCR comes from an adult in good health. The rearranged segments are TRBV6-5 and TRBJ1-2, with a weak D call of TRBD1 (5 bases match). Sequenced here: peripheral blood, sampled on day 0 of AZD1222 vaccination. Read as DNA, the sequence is TGTGCCAGCAAAACAATCGGGACGGACTATGGCTACACCTTC. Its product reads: CASKTIGTDYGYTF.